The 32 T cell receptor beta chains given below trace back to one sample, sequenced in a study of T-cell reconstitution after alpha-beta-depleted transplantation in children. Unique molecular identifiers were incorporated into the prepared TCRbeta library. TCRdb re-called the PCR reads through MiXCR, storing one row per CDR3 protein. Here the sample spans around 580,000 distinct CDR3 sequences, roughly 24% being singletons. The source was PBMCs, mostly from graft donor cells, collected 360 days after TCRalphabeta/CD19-depleted stem cell transplant. These receptors originate from a boy in the first two years of life who had a stem cell transplant for acute myeloid leukemia, so the T cells may come from the graft donor.

This clonotype has a handful of counts. This sequence joins TRBV5-6 and TRBJ2-3; 10 nucleotides align to TRBD1. Germline lookup yields CDR1 SGHDT and CDR2 YYEEEE. CDR3 length: 16 residues. The trim removed 5 bases at V and 4 bases at J, leaving 10 bases unmatched. The CDR3 region is CASRGDRGGRSDTQYF. CDR3 bases: TGTGCCAGCAGGGGGGACAGGGGAGGAAGGTCAGATACGCAGTATTTT. The full variable domain, with the rest looked up from reference TRBV5-6 and TRBJ2-3, is DAGVTQSPTHLIKTRGQQVTLRCSPKSGHDTVSWYQQALGQGPQFIFQYYEEEERQRGNFPDRFSGHQFPNYSSELNVNALLLGDSALYLCASRGDRGGRSDTQYFGPGTRLTVL.

CDR3 protein: CASSLGGGAGWETQYF. The CDR3 nucleotides read TGTGCCAGCAGCCTGGGAGGGGGGGCCGGGTGGGAGACCCAGTACTTC. This chain uses TRBV5-6 with TRBJ2-5, with D possibly matching TRBD2 (7 bases). Looked up from germline, CDR1 is SGHDT and CDR2 is YYEEEE. Between the trimmed V and J ends, which lost 4 bases and 5 bases, there was a span of 21 bases. The CDR3 is 16 amino acids.

This chain links TRBV5-5 with TRBJ2-1; D is perhaps TRBD2 (5 bases). Between the trimmed V and J ends, which lost 3 bases and 9 bases, there was a span of 13 bases. Germline V gives CDR1 SGHKS, CDR2 YYEKEE (reference sequence). This CDR3 is built from 13 residues. CDR3 sequence: CASSWRGSGEQFF. The DNA of the CDR3 is TGTGCCAGCAGCTGGCGAGGCAGCGGTGAGCAGTTCTTC. Variable domain in full (rest from reference TRBV5-5 and TRBJ2-1): DAGVTQSPTHLIKTRGQQVTLRCSPISGHKSVSWYQQVLGQGPQFIFQYYEKEERGRGNFPDRFSARQFPNYSSELNVNALLLGDSALYLCASSWRGSGEQFFGPGTRLTVL.

The chain couples TRBV10-3 to TRBJ2-7; no clear D. Germline lookup yields CDR1 ENHRY and CDR2 SYGVKD. The V and J ends lost 6 bases and 2 bases respectively, with 8 bases between them. This CDR3 is built from 12 residues. The CDR3 DNA reads TGTGCCATCAGCCCCCAGACCTACGAGCAGTACTTC. It specifies CAISPQTYEQYF.

The chain employs TRBV11-2 and TRBJ2-3; 10 bases match TRBD2. The CDR3 spans 18 residues. V shed 2 bases, J shed 2 bases, and the junction held 10 bases outside the gene matches. Germline V gene data show CDR1 as SGHAT and CDR2 as FQNNGV. CDR3 sequence: CASSLLAGANHFTDTQYF. CDR3 DNA: TGTGCCAGCAGCTTACTAGCGGGGGCCAATCACTTCACAGATACGCAGTATTTT.

The chain combines TRBV6-1 with TRBJ1-1; weak D call: TRBD1 (5 bases). Germline V gene data show CDR1 as MNHNS and CDR2 as SASEGT. This CDR3 has 15 amino acids. V dropped 6 bases and J dropped 3 bases, with 17 bases sitting between them. CDR3 nucleotide sequence: TGTGCCAGCAGAATAACCCGGAAAGGGGACACTGAAGCTTTCTTT. This sequence encodes CASRITRKGDTEAFF.

The table lists this clonotype with many counts. This chain joins TRBV28 and TRBJ1-6; no clear D. V gave up 3 bases and J gave up 3 bases, with 9 bases separating them. Germline V gene sequence: CDR1 MDHEN, CDR2 SYDVKM. The CDR3 sequence is 15 residues long. The CDR3: CASSLRQHYNSPLHF. The DNA of the CDR3 is TGTGCCAGCAGTTTGCGTCAGCACTATAATTCACCCCTCCACTTT. The entire variable domain, with the rest obtained from reference TRBV28 and TRBJ1-6, is as follows: DVKVTQSSRYLVKRTGEKVFLECVQDMDHENMFWYRQDPGLGLRLIYFSYDVKMKEKGDIPEGYSVSREKKERFSLILESASTNQTSMYLCASSLRQHYNSPLHFGNGTRLTVT.

The chain has TRBV2 and TRBJ1-2; TRBD1 aligns across 7 bases. The CDR3 covers 15 residues. The junction had 8 bases not matched to a gene; V was cut back by 3 bases and J by 4 bases. Germline V gives CDR1 SNHLY, CDR2 FYNNEI. The CDR3 reads CASSDYRGSGYGYTF. The DNA for the CDR3 is TGTGCCAGCAGTGATTACAGGGGATCTGGCTATGGCTACACCTTC.

The table lists this clonotype with many counts. CDR3 region: CASTGTGLIPYEQYF. CDR3 DNA sequence: TGTGCCAGCACCGGGACAGGGTTGATCCCCTACGAGCAGTACTTC. V and J are TRBV25-1 and TRBJ2-7; the match to TRBD1 covers 9 bases. V shed 7 bases, J shed 2 bases, and the junction held 9 bases outside the gene matches. Germline assignment: CDR1 MGHDK and CDR2 SYGVNS. The CDR3 has 15 residues.

This chain joins TRBV6-5 and TRBJ2-5; TRBD2 aligns across 15 bases. Trimming at V came to 4 bases and at J to 3 bases, leaving 6 bases not matched to a gene. The CDR3 loop spans 17 amino acids. Germline V lookup: CDR1 MNHEY, CDR2 SVGAGI. CDR3 amino acids: CASSFTGTSGGKETQYF. The CDR3 DNA reads as TGTGCCAGCAGTTTCACCGGGACTAGCGGGGGGAAAGAGACCCAGTACTTC.

This chain links TRBV12-3 or TRBV12-4 with TRBJ1-1, with a tentative D call TRBD1 (5 bases). V was shortened by 3 bases and J by 2 bases, with 13 bases between the two germline ends. This CDR3 is 15 amino acids long. The CDR3 is CASSFGAGSNTEAFF. The CDR3 region has the DNA TGTGCCAGCAGTTTTGGGGCGGGCAGCAACACTGAAGCTTTCTTT.

This sequence joins TRBV27 and TRBJ2-7, with TRBD1 identical over 7 bases. V trimming: 1 base; J trimming: 6 bases; junction bases outside the gene matches: 6. The length of the CDR3 is 14 residues. Germline CDR1 reads MNHEY; CDR2 reads SMNVEV (reference sequence). CDR3 protein: CASSLLNRGAEQYF. The CDR3 DNA reads TGTGCCAGCAGTTTATTGAACAGGGGTGCCGAGCAGTACTTC.

V is TRBV15 and J is TRBJ2-3; no reliable D call. V shed 5 bases and J shed 0 bases, with 15 bases lying between them. The CDR3 totals 16 residues. Germline lookup yields CDR1 LNHNV and CDR2 YYDKDF (reference sequence). The CDR3 bases are TGTGCCACCAGCTTAAGGACGGGTACTAGCACAGATACGCAGTATTTT. Translating gives CATSLRTGTSTDTQYF. Full variable domain (remainder filled in from reference TRBV15 and TRBJ2-3): DAMVIQNPRYQVTQFGKPVTLSCSQTLNHNVMYWYQQKSSQAPKLLFHYYDKDFNNEADTPDNFQSRRPNTSFCFLDIRSPGLGDTAMYLCATSLRTGTSTDTQYFGPGTRLTVL.

The chain couples TRBV6-4 to TRBJ2-3, with a possible D match to TRBD1 (5 bases). Germline lookup yields CDR1 MRHNA and CDR2 SNTAGT. This CDR3 spans 16 amino acids. The V and J ends lost 5 bases and 0 bases respectively, with 15 bases between them. The CDR3 bases are TGTGCCAGCAGTCTACCACAGGATAGGAGCACAGATACGCAGTATTTT. This encodes CASSLPQDRSTDTQYF.

In its sample, this clonotype was seen many times. The genes are TRBV27 and TRBJ2-1; D ambiguous. Germline-derived CDR1 and CDR2 are MNHEY and SMNVEV (reference sequence). CDR3 length: 14 amino acids. Trimming took 0 bases from V and 15 from J, leaving 18 bases between them. CDR3 amino acids: CASSLSFRYAIRFF. As DNA, the CDR3 is TGTGCCAGCAGTTTATCTTTTAGATACGCGATCCGGTTCTTC.

The chain is built from TRBV20-1 and TRBJ1-2, with D possibly TRBD1 on 5 matching bases. The length of the CDR3 is 13 residues. The V and J ends lost 6 bases and 7 bases respectively, with 18 bases between them. In germline, CDR1 is DFQATT, CDR2 SNEGSKA (reference sequence). CDR3 sequence (DNA): TGCAGTGCACTGAACCAGGGAGGGAGTGGCTACACCTTC. This gives the protein CSALNQGGSGYTF.

This clonotype was seen many times. The chain has TRBV28 and TRBJ2-7; D may match TRBD1 or TRBD2 (6 bases each). The CDR3 is 16 residues long. Germline CDR1 MDHEN, CDR2 SYDVKM. Deletions cut 5 bases from V and 5 bases from J, with 22 bases between. CDR3 coding DNA: TGTGCCAGCAGTCGAGGTGGGGGGCAGCAGAGAAACGAGCAGTACGTC. Its protein is CASSRGGGQQRNEQYV.

This clonotype was detected many times. The rearrangement joins TRBV10-3 to TRBJ2-1, with 9 bases that match TRBD2. V shed 4 bases, J shed 6 bases, and the junction held 7 bases outside the gene matches. Germline CDR1 reads ENHRY; CDR2 reads SYGVKD. The length of the CDR3 is 15 residues. The CDR3 DNA follows: TGTGCCATCAGTGCATCGGGACTAGCAACCAATGAGCAGTTCTTC. It codes for CAISASGLATNEQFF.

This clonotype has a handful of counts. CDR3: CASSTSPSGGRNEQFF. CDR3 nucleotides: TGTGCCAGCAGTACCTCCCCTAGCGGGGGGCGGAATGAGCAGTTCTTC. This rearrangement joins TRBV9 to TRBJ2-1; 11 bases are shared with TRBD2. Germline values: CDR1 SGDLS, CDR2 YYNGEE. V lost 5 bases to trimming and J lost 7 bases; unmatched junction nucleotides: 11. The CDR3 spans 16 residues.

This clonotype was observed many times. The rearrangement links TRBV28 to TRBJ1-5, with D possibly matching TRBD1 (5 bases). The V gene's germline CDR1 is MDHEN and CDR2 SYDVKM. The CDR3 covers 14 residues. V was shortened by 2 bases and J by 1 base, with 6 bases between the two germline ends. Here the CDR3 DNA reads TGTGCCAGCAGTTTACCAGGGAGCAATCAGCCCCAGCATTTT. Translating gives CASSLPGSNQPQHF.

This clonotype was seen a few times. CDR3 in amino acids: CASSIGRGDGRTDTQYF. CDR3 in DNA: TGTGCCAGTAGTATAGGCAGGGGGGACGGCCGCACAGATACGCAGTATTTT. The chain links TRBV19 to TRBJ2-3, with D tentatively TRBD1 (7 bases). V gave up 1 base and J gave up 1 base, with 15 bases separating them. The germline V gene has CDR1 LNHDA and CDR2 SQIVND (reference sequence). This CDR3 region has 17 residues.

This chain uses TRBV28 with TRBJ1-6; perhaps TRBD1 as D (6 bases). Germline lookup yields CDR1 MDHEN and CDR2 SYDVKM. The CDR3 runs to 15 residues. V was shortened by 3 bases and J by 7 bases, with 13 bases between the two germline ends. This chain's CDR3 is CASSLGGGGNSPLHF. CDR3 DNA sequence: TGTGCCAGCAGTTTGGGAGGAGGGGGGAATTCACCCCTCCACTTT. Full variable domain (outside the CDR3, taken from reference TRBV28 and TRBJ1-6): DVKVTQSSRYLVKRTGEKVFLECVQDMDHENMFWYRQDPGLGLRLIYFSYDVKMKEKGDIPEGYSVSREKKERFSLILESASTNQTSMYLCASSLGGGGNSPLHFGNGTRLTVT.

This clonotype has a handful of counts. The V call is TRBV19, the J call TRBJ1-2, with TRBD1 matching over 11 bases. The germline CDR1 and CDR2 sequences are LNHDA and SQIVND (reference sequence). The CDR3 consists of 14 residues. V lost 5 bases, J lost 8 bases, and 7 bases stayed unmatched. The CDR3 sequence: CASSYGQGADGYTF. CDR3 coding DNA: TGTGCCAGTAGTTACGGACAGGGGGCGGACGGCTACACCTTC.

This clonotype has only a few counts. V gene TRBV29-1 combines with J gene TRBJ2-3; tentative D call: TRBD1 (6 bases). CDR3 size: 13 residues. V lost 3 bases, J lost 3 bases, and 10 bases lay in between. CDR1 is SQVTM and CDR2 is ANQGSEA in the germline V gene. The CDR3 protein is CSVEGAGTDTQYF. CDR3 DNA: TGCAGCGTTGAGGGGGCAGGGACAGATACGCAGTATTTT.

This clonotype turned up a few times. The J gene is TRBJ2-3, the V gene TRBV6-4; the D gene could be TRBD1 or TRBD2 (6 bases each). Germline assignment: CDR1 MRHNA and CDR2 SNTAGT. V shed 5 bases and J shed 2 bases, with 20 bases lying between them. The CDR3 covers 17 residues. CDR3 loop: CASSPTGTGGATDTQYF. As DNA, the CDR3 is TGTGCCAGCAGTCCCACAGGGACTGGAGGGGCCACAGATACGCAGTATTTT.

The chain is built from TRBV20-1 and TRBJ1-2; D remains ambiguous. Germline values: CDR1 DFQATT, CDR2 SNEGSKA (reference sequence). The CDR3 covers 12 residues. V was clipped by 3 bases and J by 4 bases, with 9 bases between them. This CDR3 reads CSASEEFYGYTF. The CDR3 bases are TGCAGTGCTAGTGAGGAGTTCTATGGCTACACCTTC.

This clonotype turned up a few times. Its ends do not fully match the called genes, so a read error is possible. Written as DNA, the CDR3 is TGCAGTGCTAGCCGAGGGGGCGGGCTCTGGGGCCAACGTCCTGACTTC. Amino acids: CSASRGGGLWGQRPDF. V usage is TRBV20-1 and J usage is TRBJ2-6; 7 bases are a match to TRBD1. This CDR3 has 16 amino acids. The germline CDR1 and CDR2 sequences are DFQATT and SNEGSKA (reference sequence).

This chain links TRBV28 with TRBJ1-2; D remains ambiguous. CDR1 and CDR2 from the germline V gene are MDHEN and SYDVKM. The CDR3 spans 13 residues. Trimming pared 2 bases from V and 2 bases from J, leaving 6 bases between. Here the CDR3 reads CASSLMGNYGYTF. The CDR3 DNA reads as TGTGCCAGCAGTTTAATGGGGAACTATGGCTACACCTTC.

The gene calls are TRBV4-3 and TRBJ2-3; the D gene is possibly TRBD2 (5 bases). V lost 3 bases to trimming and J lost 4 bases, with 8 bases between them. The V gene's germline CDR1 is LGHNA and CDR2 YSLEER. The CDR3 is made up of 13 amino acids. CDR3 loop: CASSHGLPDTQYF. The CDR3 nucleotides read TGCGCCAGCAGCCATGGACTGCCAGATACGCAGTATTTT.

This clonotype was seen repeatedly, ten times or more. The chain combines TRBV12-3 or TRBV12-4 with TRBJ2-1; D ambiguous. This CDR3 is 12 amino acids long. With 2 bases removed from V and 10 bases from J, the gap between germline ends came to 9 bases. In nucleotides, the CDR3 is TGTGCCAGCAGTTTATGGTCCGGAGAGCAGTTCTTC. This codes for CASSLWSGEQFF.

This clonotype was seen ten or more times. The gene calls are TRBV12-3 or TRBV12-4 and TRBJ2-5; D remains unclear. The CDR3 is 12 amino acids. Trimming stripped 5 bases from V and 1 base from J, with 5 bases between. The CDR3 protein is CASSPPQETQYF. The CDR3 nucleotides read TGTGCCAGCAGTCCCCCCCAAGAGACCCAGTACTTC.

The chain recombines TRBV27 with TRBJ1-2; D is unresolved. The CDR3 runs to 13 residues. V shed 3 bases and J shed 4 bases, with 9 bases lying between them. Germline lookup yields CDR1 MNHEY and CDR2 SMNVEV (reference sequence). The CDR3 spells CASSFRGPYGYTF. The DNA for the CDR3 is TGTGCCAGCAGTTTTCGTGGACCCTATGGCTACACCTTC.